The text below deals with one T cell receptor beta chain. The antigen is not known. The sample is drawn from a study of beta chain features in type 1 diabetes. Findings and caveats of the study: Shorter TCRB CDR3s, moderately but significantly so, marked every one of the four CD4+ subsets in Type 1 diabetes patients.

Sequenced material consisted of expressed TCRB transcripts (all of the isolated RNA was reverse transcribed). Sequencing was performed with immunoSEQ multiplex PCR; in TCRdb, only in-frame clones are kept and a portion is missing. The sample shows roughly 260,000 clones, about 20% of them seen only once. V gave up 4 bases and J gave up 6 bases; unmatched junction bases: 7. The CDR3 is made up of 15 amino acids. Germline-derived CDR1 and CDR2 are MGHRA and YSYEKL. This TCR was recovered from a middle-aged woman with type 1 diabetes. J is TRBJ1-5 and V is TRBV4-1; 9 nucleotides match TRBD1. The sequenced sample consisted of naive CD4+ T cells from blood. The CDR3 coding sequence is TGCGCCAGCAGCCGCGGACAGGGGCCCCTTCAGCCCCAGCATTTT. This codes for CASSRGQGPLQPQHF.